These T cell receptor beta chains were read from a single sample in a study of shared clonotypes between healthy human individuals. Using immunoSEQ multiplex PCR, the repertoire was profiled, and TCRdb retains in-frame clones only, with some absent. Of 2 million to 2.5 million clones listed, just under 95% are singletons. Sequenced material: naive CD4+ T cells from PBMCs. These receptors were taken from a man between 18 and 35 years old in good health. Some clones in this sample may be carry-over from other donors' samples. Each CDR3 is given with its conserved first and last residue. The order of the fields is D gene, V gene, J gene, clone size, CDR3 protein, CDR3 DNA. The D gene is left open where the match is weak. Size values are once, few and many counts, or a class for expanded clones, and some rows have none.

d_call: TRBD2
v_call: TRBV6-4
j_call: TRBJ2-1
clone_size: -
cdr3_aa: CASRRTSGINEQFF
cdr3_nt: TGTGCCAGCAGGCGTACTAGCGGGATTAATGAGCAGTTCTTC

d_call: TRBD1
v_call: TRBV30
j_call: TRBJ1-5
clone_size: -
cdr3_aa: CAWSSTGRNQPQHF
cdr3_nt: TGTGCCTGGAGTTCGACAGGGCGCAATCAGCCCCAGCATTTT

d_call: -
v_call: TRBV28
j_call: TRBJ2-5
clone_size: -
cdr3_aa: CASSPREETQYF
cdr3_nt: TGTGCCAGCAGTCCTCGGGAAGAGACCCAGTACTTC

d_call: -
v_call: TRBV9
j_call: TRBJ2-1
clone_size: once
cdr3_aa: CASSPRGGVQFF
cdr3_nt: TGTGCCAGCAGCCCCCGTGGTGGGGTGCAGTTCTTC

d_call: -
v_call: TRBV7-8
j_call: TRBJ2-2
clone_size: -
cdr3_aa: CALRPVYLNTGELFF
cdr3_nt: TGTGCCCTAAGGCCTGTGTATTTGAACACCGGGGAGCTGTTTTTT

d_call: -
v_call: TRBV19
j_call: TRBJ1-2
clone_size: -
cdr3_aa: CASVPKGVGGGYTF
cdr3_nt: TGTGCCAGTGTACCTAAGGGTGTAGGGGGTGGCTACACCTTC

d_call: -
v_call: TRBV4-2
j_call: TRBJ1-1
clone_size: -
cdr3_aa: CASSQGDSNTEAFF
cdr3_nt: TGTGCCAGCAGCCAGGGTGACAGTAACACTGAAGCTTTCTTT

d_call: -
v_call: TRBV9
j_call: TRBJ2-2
clone_size: -
cdr3_aa: CASSPLQSPGELFF
cdr3_nt: TGTGCCAGCAGCCCCCTCCAGTCCCCCGGGGAGCTGTTTTTT

d_call: -
v_call: TRBV2
j_call: TRBJ1-1
clone_size: -
cdr3_aa: CASSELGTKMGTEAFF
cdr3_nt: TGTGCCAGCAGTGAATTGGGGACAAAGATGGGCACTGAAGCTTTCTTT

d_call: -
v_call: TRBV7-6
j_call: TRBJ2-5
clone_size: -
cdr3_aa: CASSLPGETQYF
cdr3_nt: TGTGCCAGCAGCTTACCAGGAGAGACCCAGTACTTC

d_call: TRBD2
v_call: TRBV19
j_call: TRBJ2-1
clone_size: -
cdr3_aa: CASKGFGAGDSSYNEQFF
cdr3_nt: TGTGCCAGTAAAGGTTTCGGAGCGGGAGATAGCTCCTACAATGAGCAGTTCTTC